This T cell receptor beta chain was identified in a study of T cell repertoires in cytomegalovirus infection. Study summary: Through public TCR beta signatures, both CMV infection and matching HLA type were indicated.

For this clonotype: The antigen is undetermined.

V trimming: 6 bases; J trimming: 8 bases; junction bases outside the gene matches: 12. The CDR3 is made up of 15 amino acids. CDR1 and CDR2 (germline): SGHAT, FQNNGV. TCRdb re-called the reads with MiXCR, one entry per CDR3 protein. The table lists around 710,000 distinct CDR3 sequences, under 35% of them singletons. General observations from the study: Using cumulative public TCR beta family frequency, the authors identified those who carried CMV together with the relevant HLA.

This receptor was taken from a human donor in good health (CMV status not recorded). Some clones in this sample may be carry-over from other donors' samples. V gene TRBV11-2 combines with J gene TRBJ2-1, with 8 bases lining up with TRBD1. The sequenced sample was cultured CD8+ T cells from PBMCs, obtained from culture after CMV antigen stimulation. The CDR3 sequence: CASSGWSGGRDEQFF. The CDR3 bases are TGTGCCAGCAGTGGGTGGTCAGGGGGCAGGGATGAGCAGTTCTTC.